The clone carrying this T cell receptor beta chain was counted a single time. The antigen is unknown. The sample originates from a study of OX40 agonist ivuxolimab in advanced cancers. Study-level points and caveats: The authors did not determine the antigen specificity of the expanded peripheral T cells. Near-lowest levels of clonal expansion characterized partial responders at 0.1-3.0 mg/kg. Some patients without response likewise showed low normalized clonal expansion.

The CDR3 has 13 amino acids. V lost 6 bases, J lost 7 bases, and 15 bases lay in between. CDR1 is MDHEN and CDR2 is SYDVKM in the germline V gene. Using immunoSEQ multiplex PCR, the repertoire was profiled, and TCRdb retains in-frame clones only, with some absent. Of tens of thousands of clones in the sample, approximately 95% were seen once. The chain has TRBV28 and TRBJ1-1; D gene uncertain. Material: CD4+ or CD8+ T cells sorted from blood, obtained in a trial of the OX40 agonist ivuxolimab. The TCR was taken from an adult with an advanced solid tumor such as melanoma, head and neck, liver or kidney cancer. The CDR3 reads CASSLDGQNEAFF. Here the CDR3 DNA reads TGTGCCAGCAGCCTAGACGGTCAGAATGAAGCTTTCTTT.